This T cell receptor (beta chain) originates from a study of PD-L1 blockade in urothelial cancer (dated by TCRdb to the late 2010s). Background for the entire study: Every patient began therapy in about 2014 and was given atezolizumab 1,200 mg intravenously every 3 weeks. About 90% of the roughly 30 patients were males with bladder-origin urothelial cancer, and about 60% of the 29 reported a prior smoking history. An ECOG performance status of 0 or 1 was recorded for the patients, and 0 to 3 prior chemotherapy regimens had been received by the patients. Blood samples were analyzed at 3 weeks after treatment start (second dose) and at 6 weeks after treatment start. Blood samples gave a median of about 150,000 T cells and some 83,000 unique TCRs, with a median clonality of roughly 0.08. Somatic, immune and clinical correlates of response to PD-L1 blockade with atezolizumab in urothelial cancer were the focus of an exploratory multi-omic analysis. Pretreatment tumor samples and matched peripheral blood, collected serially before and after atezolizumab treatment, underwent TCR sequencing. Progression-free survival longer than 6 months counted as durable clinical benefit, and TCR features were additionally tested against both progression-free and overall survival. In the same patients, pretreatment tumors underwent whole exome sequencing and RNA sequencing in addition to TCR sequencing. Durable clinical benefit was achieved by nine patients but not by the remaining 20. Around 30 patients had pretreatment blood TCR-seq, about 24 had at least one posttreatment blood collection, and about 24 had tumor TCR-seq. Paper-wide results and their limitations: Small sample size (n ≈ 29) and many exploratory analyses mean the results are intended to be hypothesis-generating. Improved progression-free and overall survival was found to be associated with pretreatment peripheral blood TCR clonality below the median. Greater expansion of tumor-associated TCR clones in peripheral blood 3 weeks after the start of treatment was observed in patients with durable benefit (n of about 20, p = 0.022).

A remark on this clone: Its antigen has not been determined. Per-base qualities were not stored, and no clone one base away is much larger.

To estimate absolute template abundance from read counts, synthetic TCR analog templates were spiked into each PCR. TCRbeta CDR3 regions were amplified from genomic DNA with bias-controlled V and J gene primers using the immunoSEQ assay. Sequencing of rearranged TCRbeta segments was done at approximately 20X coverage. In the paper's pipeline: Clustering was used to correct sequencing errors, and CDR3s were annotated against IMGT so that V, D and J genes could be assigned. Downstream analyses used only productive TCRbeta rearrangements and left out out-of-frame or stop-codon sequences. Clonality was calculated as one minus the Shannon entropy normalized by the log of the number of unique productive sequences. Fisher's exact test with Benjamini-Hochberg correction, at a threshold of adjusted p below 0.01, was used to find clones that differed between time points or between blood and tumor. Drawn from immuneACCESS, this table holds only the in-frame rearrangements with V and J called that TCRdb kept. Clones are partly lost; checked studies trace under half to an unresolved V gene and leave the rest unexplained. Clonal size and the V and J genes are those of that table, whereas D and trimming came from the DNA. The sample includes about 53,000 clones, with around 85% observed a single time. Together, the top ten hold about 14% of the sample.

The time point label for this specimen denotes: pretreatment peripheral blood. The cohort included 25 to 30 patients with locally advanced or metastatic urothelial carcinoma who were treated at Memorial Sloan Kettering on a trial protocol. Peripheral blood mononuclear cells were collected pretreatment and during treatment, with between 1 and 8 total time points obtained per patient. The Qiagen DNeasy Blood extraction kit was used to purify genomic DNA from total PBMCs and tumor samples. PBMCs were collected pretreatment and during treatment, and were isolated and stored as previously described. The sample here was PBMCs, taken around atezolizumab (anti-PD-L1) treatment. The receptor's source is an older woman with urothelial cancer.

DNA sequence: TGTGCCAGCAGCAGGGGGGGGCAGGAGACCCAGTACTTC. Translated, this gives CASSRGGQETQYF. The chain is assembled from TRBV9 and TRBJ2-5; possibly the D gene is TRBD2, per 7 matching bases. Based on the germline V gene, the CDR1 and CDR2 sequences are SGDLS and YYNGEE. V is pared back by 4 bases and J by 5 bases, with 12 bases lying between the germline termini. CDR3 length: 13 amino acids, cysteine to phenylalanine. CDR3 DNA only is kept here, 39 bases in frame from base 1.